A few counts support the clone carrying this TCR beta chain. What it recognizes is unknown. TCRdb re-called the 5' RACE reads with MiXCR, one entry per CDR3 protein. The repertoire consists of some 92,000 distinct CDR3 sequences, with 25% to 35% occurring once and the leading ten covering around 56%. This entry comes from a study of CD8 T cells in ankylosing spondylitis. Findings of the study overall: Past studies reported some motif variants in reactive arthritis synovial fluid and blood. The disease-linked clones had a CD8+ phenotype and low blood frequencies.

Sequences were obtained from blood, either unsorted or a sorted T cell fraction (not recorded which). The source is a male donor with ankylosing spondylitis or in good health (not recorded which).

DNA of the CDR3: TGCAGCGTTGAGGGGGCGGGAGGCGTCTACGAGCAGTACTTC. It is translated as CSVEGAGGVYEQYF. This sequence joins TRBV29-1 and TRBJ2-7; 8 bases map to TRBD2. The CDR3 runs to 14 residues. Germline V gives CDR1 SQVTM, CDR2 ANQGSEA. V trimming: 3 bases; J trimming: 3 bases; junction bases outside the gene matches: 7.